Listed below are T cell receptor beta chains from one sample, sequenced in a study of blood T cell repertoires in COVID-19. Profiled with immunoSEQ multiplex PCR; TCRdb holds only in-frame clones, not every one. The sample consists of 35,000 to 50,000 clones, around 84% of them appearing once. The sample comprised peripheral blood. The receptors shown here come from a man aged 65-85 years with acute or convalescent COVID-19. CDR3s include the opening cysteine and the closing phenylalanine or tryptophan. A D gene is named only where the DNA matches it firmly. The size entry is marked missing in some rows and otherwise reads once, few, many or a size class.

J gene	D gene	V gene	clone size	CDR3 DNA	CDR3 protein
TRBJ1-1	-	TRBV18	-	TGTGCCAGCTCACCAGGACAGACGAACACTGAAGCTTTCTTT	CASSPGQTNTEAFF
TRBJ2-7	-	TRBV7-2	-	TGTGCCAGCAGCTTAGGGGGCAAAGGGTCCTACGAGCAGTACTTC	CASSLGGKGSYEQYF
TRBJ2-7	TRBD2	TRBV11-2	many	TGTGCCAGCAGCTTTGCTAGCGGGAGTTACGAGCAGTACTTC	CASSFASGSYEQYF
TRBJ1-3	-	TRBV12-2	once	TGTGCAAGTCGCTTTGGGGAGAGAAGTGGAAACACCATATATTTT	CASRFGERSGNTIYF
TRBJ1-3	-	TRBV9	medium-sized	TGTGCCAGCAGCCCCGGCTACAGGAGCTCTGGAAACACCATATATTTT	CASSPGYRSSGNTIYF
TRBJ1-2	-	TRBV6-2/TRBV6-3	-	TGTGCCAGCAGTTTCCCGACAGGAGTCGTATTAGGCTACACCTTC	CASSFPTGVVLGYTF
TRBJ2-1	-	TRBV3-1/TRBV3-2	-	TGTGCCAGCAGCCAAGTTAGCGGCTTTCCGAATGAGCAGTTCTTC	CASSQVSGFPNEQFF
TRBJ2-1	-	TRBV12-3/TRBV12-4	-	TGTGCCAGCAGTTCACAAGCAGGGGAGCAGTTCTTC	CASSSQAGEQFF
TRBJ2-7	TRBD2	TRBV11-2	-	TGTGCCAGCAGCTCGGGGGGGCCCTACGAGCAGTACTTC	CASSSGGPYEQYF
TRBJ1-1	-	TRBV12-3/TRBV12-4	once	TGTGCCAGCTTTAGGGGTACCACTGAAGCTTTCTTT	CASFRGTTEAFF
TRBJ2-3	-	TRBV28	few	TGTGCCAGCAGTTTAGGGGAGAGGGATACGCAGTATTTT	CASSLGERDTQYF
TRBJ2-1	-	TRBV6-1	-	TGTGCCAGCAGTGAAGGCGTGGAGCAGTTCTTC	CASSEGVEQFF